The T cell receptor (beta chain) described here comes from a study of a mutant IDH1 vaccine in newly diagnosed glioma (dated by TCRdb to about 2021). Regarding the study in general: Across visits V03 through V10, patients got a total of eight vaccinations, given in weeks 1, 3, 5, 7, 11, 15, 19 and 23. For exploratory analyses, under 30 treated patients had longitudinal TCRB deep sequencing done wherever samples were available. Peripheral blood samples were drawn at six visits, namely V03 (baseline), V05, V07, V10, V12 and V13. Of the approximately 35 treated patients, about 62% were male and around 38% were female, and a mean age of 40.4 years was recorded. Vaccination started 4-6 weeks after radiotherapy alone, or was given together with temozolomide cycles in the groups whose treatment included chemotherapy. Prior to enrollment, standard therapy consisting of radiotherapy alone, temozolomide alone, or radiochemotherapy with temozolomide had been administered to patients, with the combination being received by most patients. On the study overall, not on this receptor specifically: Availability determined which PBMC samples were chosen for TCRB deep sequencing. According to the authors, sample limitations meant that analyses of patient blood samples could not be reproduced. Across multiple MHC alleles, vaccine-induced immune responses were seen in around 93% of patients. Pseudoprogression appeared unrelated to alterations in the top peripheral T cell clonotypes detected by TCRB sequencing.

Library creation used the immunoSEQ multiplex PCR assay. Following the manufacturer's protocol, the hsTCRB Kit was used to amplify rearranged TCR beta chain sequences. An Illumina MiSeq was used to sequence the TCRB libraries. In the source study's methods: The proprietary platform of the kit vendor was used for demultiplexing, trimming and gene mapping. TCRdb obtained this table from immuneACCESS and retained in-frame rearrangements with V and J assigned. These tables miss some clones; where compared with another copy, unresolved V genes account for less than half of the shortfall, and the remainder is unexplained. Clonal size and the V and J genes are those of that table, whereas D and trimming came from the DNA. Present in this sample are 50,000 to 60,000 clones, over 75% of which were seen just once. The top ten clones comprise about 2.4% of the sample. A remark on this clone: Its antigen remains unidentified. Base qualities are not at hand, and no much larger clone is one base apart.

Per the publication, the time point label means: week 11, during vaccination. Each vaccine dose was 300 ug of a 20-mer mutant IDH1 peptide in Montanide, given subcutaneously with topical imiquimod. Newly diagnosed WHO grade 3 or 4 IDH1-mutant astrocytomas showing loss of nuclear ATRX were present in the donors. The samples were drawn from NOA16, a multicentre, single-arm, open-label phase I trial in Germany that tested a mutant IDH1 peptide vaccine in humans for the first time. Genomic DNA for TCRB sequencing was isolated from EDTA blood with the DNeasy Blood and Tissue Kit. CDR1 and CDR2 were assigned from the germline V gene as MDHEN and SYDVKM. Spanning cysteine to phenylalanine, the CDR3 consists of 16 amino acids. CDR3 DNA only is kept here, 48 bases in frame from base 1. The V end loses 1 base and the J end loses 4 bases, and a stretch of 14 bases separates them.

The chain links TRBV28 with TRBJ1-5; the best D guess is TRBD1, with 5 bases matching. The sequence derives from a man aged 45-65 years with glioma. The sequenced sample was PBMCs, obtained from a glioma patient whose treatment included an IDH1 peptide vaccine. The DNA reads as follows: TGTGCCAGCAGTTTATACCCCGGGACGACGAATCAGCCCCAGCATTTT. This sequence encodes CASSLYPGTTNQPQHF. With the rest looked up from the reference TRBV28 and TRBJ1-5 genes rather than sequenced, the full variable domain is DVKVTQSSRYLVKRTGEKVFLECVQDMDHENMFWYRQDPGLGLRLIYFSYDVKMKEKGDIPEGYSVSREKKERFSLILESASTNQTSMYLCASSLYPGTTNQPQHFGDGTRLSIL.